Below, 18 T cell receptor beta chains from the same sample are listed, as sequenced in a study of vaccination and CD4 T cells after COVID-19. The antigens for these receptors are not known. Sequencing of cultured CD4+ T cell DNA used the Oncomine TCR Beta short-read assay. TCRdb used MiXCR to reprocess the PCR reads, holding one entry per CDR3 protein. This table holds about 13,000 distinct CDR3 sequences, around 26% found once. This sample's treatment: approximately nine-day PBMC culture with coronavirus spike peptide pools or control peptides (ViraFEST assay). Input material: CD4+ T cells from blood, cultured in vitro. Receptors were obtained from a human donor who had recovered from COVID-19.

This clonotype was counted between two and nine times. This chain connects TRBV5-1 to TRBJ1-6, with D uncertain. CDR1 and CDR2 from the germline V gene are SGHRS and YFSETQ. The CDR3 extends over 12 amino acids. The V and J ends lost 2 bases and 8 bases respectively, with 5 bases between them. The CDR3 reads CASSFTDSPLHF. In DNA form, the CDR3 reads TGCGCCAGCAGCTTTACGGATTCACCCCTCCACTTT. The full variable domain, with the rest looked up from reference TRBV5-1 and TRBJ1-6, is KAGVTQTPRYLIKTRGQQVTLSCSPISGHRSVSWYQQTPGQGLQFLFEYFSETQRNKGNFPGRFSGRQFSNSRSEMNVSTLELGDSALYLCASSFTDSPLHFGNGTRLTVT.

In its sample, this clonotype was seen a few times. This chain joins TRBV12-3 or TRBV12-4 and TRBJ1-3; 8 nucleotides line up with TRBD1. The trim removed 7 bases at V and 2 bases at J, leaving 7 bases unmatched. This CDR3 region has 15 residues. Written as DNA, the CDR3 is TGTGCCAGCACCCCGGACAGGGCCACTGGAAACACCATATATTTT. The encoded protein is CASTPDRATGNTIYF.

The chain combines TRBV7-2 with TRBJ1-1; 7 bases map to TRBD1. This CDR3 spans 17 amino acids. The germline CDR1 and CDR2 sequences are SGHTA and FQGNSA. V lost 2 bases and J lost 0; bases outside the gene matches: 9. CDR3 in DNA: TGTGCCAGCAGCTTAAATTCAGGGGGACTACTGAACACTGAAGCTTTCTTT. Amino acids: CASSLNSGGLLNTEAFF.

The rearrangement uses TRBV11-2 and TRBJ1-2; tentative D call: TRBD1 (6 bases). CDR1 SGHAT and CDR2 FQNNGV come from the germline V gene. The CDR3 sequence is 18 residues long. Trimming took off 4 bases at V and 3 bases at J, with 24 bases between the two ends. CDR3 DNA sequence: TGTGCCAGCAGCTCCATAAAAAGGGCACAGGGATCCTACTATGGCTACACCTTC. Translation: CASSSIKRAQGSYYGYTF.

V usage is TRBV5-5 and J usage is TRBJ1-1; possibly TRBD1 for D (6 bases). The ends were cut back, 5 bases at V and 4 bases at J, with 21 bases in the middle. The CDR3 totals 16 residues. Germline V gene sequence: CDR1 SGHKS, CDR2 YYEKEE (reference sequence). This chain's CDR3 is CASSSLERGLATEAFF. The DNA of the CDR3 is TGTGCCAGCAGTTCCCTAGAAAGGGGGTTGGCCACTGAAGCTTTCTTT.

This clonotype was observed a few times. The CDR3 sequence: CATSNSREGGRQPQHF. The CDR3 DNA reads TGTGCCACCAGCAACTCACGGGAGGGGGGAAGGCAGCCCCAGCATTTT. The J gene is TRBJ1-5, the V gene TRBV15, with a tentative D call TRBD1 (6 bases). Per the germline V gene, CDR1 is LNHNV and CDR2 is YYDKDF (reference sequence). The length of the CDR3 is 16 residues. V was cut by 4 bases and J by 7 bases, with 20 bases left in between.

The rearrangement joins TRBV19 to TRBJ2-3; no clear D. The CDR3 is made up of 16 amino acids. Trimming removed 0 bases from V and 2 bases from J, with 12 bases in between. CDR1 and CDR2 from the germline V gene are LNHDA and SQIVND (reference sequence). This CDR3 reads CASSIEGIAPTDTQYF. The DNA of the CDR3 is TGTGCCAGTAGTATAGAGGGGATCGCTCCCACAGATACGCAGTATTTT. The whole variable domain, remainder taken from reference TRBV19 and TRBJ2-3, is DGGITQSPKYLFRKEGQNVTLSCEQNLNHDAMYWYRQDPGQGLRLIYYSQIVNDFQKGDIAEGYSVSREKKESFPLTVTSAQKNPTAFYLCASSIEGIAPTDTQYFGPGTRLTVL.

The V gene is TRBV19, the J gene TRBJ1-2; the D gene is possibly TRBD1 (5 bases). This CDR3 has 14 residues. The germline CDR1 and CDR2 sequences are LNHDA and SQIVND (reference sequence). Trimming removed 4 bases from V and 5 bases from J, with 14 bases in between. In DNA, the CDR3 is TGTGCCAGTAGTACGTTACTCCAGGGATATGGCTACACCTTC. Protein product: CASSTLLQGYGYTF.

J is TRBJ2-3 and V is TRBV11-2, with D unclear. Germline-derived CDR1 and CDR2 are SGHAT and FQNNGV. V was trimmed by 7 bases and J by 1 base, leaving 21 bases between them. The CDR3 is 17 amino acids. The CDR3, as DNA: TGTGCCAGCACAACCCGACTGATGCCTAGGGGCACAGATACGCAGTATTTT. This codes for CASTTRLMPRGTDTQYF.

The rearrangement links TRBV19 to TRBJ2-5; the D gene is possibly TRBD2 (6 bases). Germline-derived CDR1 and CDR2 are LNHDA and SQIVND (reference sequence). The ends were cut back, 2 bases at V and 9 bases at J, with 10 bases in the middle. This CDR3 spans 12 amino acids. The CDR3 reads CASSIPRGAQYF. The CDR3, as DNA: TGTGCCAGTAGTATACCTCGCGGGGCCCAGTACTTC.

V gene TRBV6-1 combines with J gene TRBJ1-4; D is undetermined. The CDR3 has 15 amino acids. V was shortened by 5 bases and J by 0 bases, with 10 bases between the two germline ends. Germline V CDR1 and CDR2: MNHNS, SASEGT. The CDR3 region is CASSRASATNEKLFF. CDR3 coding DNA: TGTGCCAGCAGTAGAGCAAGCGCAACTAATGAAAAACTGTTTTTT.

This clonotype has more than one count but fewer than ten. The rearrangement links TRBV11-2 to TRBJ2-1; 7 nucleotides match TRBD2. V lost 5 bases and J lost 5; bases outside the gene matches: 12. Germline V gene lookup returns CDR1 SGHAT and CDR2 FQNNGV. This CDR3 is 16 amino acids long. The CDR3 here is CASSPGGLQINNEQFF. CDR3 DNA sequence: TGTGCCAGCAGCCCTGGGGGACTACAAATTAACAATGAGCAGTTCTTC.

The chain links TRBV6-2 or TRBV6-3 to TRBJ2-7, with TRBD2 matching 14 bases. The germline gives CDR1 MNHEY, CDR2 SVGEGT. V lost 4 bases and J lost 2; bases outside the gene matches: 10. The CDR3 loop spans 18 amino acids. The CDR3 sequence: CASSFGLAGGLPTYEQYF. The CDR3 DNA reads TGTGCCAGCAGTTTCGGACTAGCGGGGGGACTTCCTACCTACGAGCAGTACTTC.

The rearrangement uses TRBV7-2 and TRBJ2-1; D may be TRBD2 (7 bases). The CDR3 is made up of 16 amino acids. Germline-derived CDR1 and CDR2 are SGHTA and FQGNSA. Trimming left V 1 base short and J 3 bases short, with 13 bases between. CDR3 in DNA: TGTGCCAGCAGCTTAGAGGGGGGGTTTTACTACAATGAGCAGTTCTTC. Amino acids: CASSLEGGFYYNEQFF.

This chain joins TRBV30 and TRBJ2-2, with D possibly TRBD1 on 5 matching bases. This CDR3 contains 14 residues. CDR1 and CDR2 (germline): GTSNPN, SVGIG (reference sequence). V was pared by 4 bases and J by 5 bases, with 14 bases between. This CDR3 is CAWTAQGNTGELFF. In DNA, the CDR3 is TGTGCCTGGACCGCTCAGGGTAATACCGGGGAGCTGTTTTTT. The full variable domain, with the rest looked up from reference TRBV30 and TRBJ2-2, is SQTIHQWPATLVQPVGSPLSLECTVEGTSNPNLYWYRQAAGRGLQLLFYSVGIGQISSEVPQNLSASRPQDRQFILSSKKLLLSDSGFYLCAWTAQGNTGELFFGEGSRLTVL.

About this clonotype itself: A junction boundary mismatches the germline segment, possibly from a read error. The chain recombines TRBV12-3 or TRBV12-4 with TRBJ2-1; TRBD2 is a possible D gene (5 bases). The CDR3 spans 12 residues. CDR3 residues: CAISDSRGEQFF. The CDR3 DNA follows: TGTGCCATCAGTGATTCCCGGGGTGAGCAGTTCTTC.

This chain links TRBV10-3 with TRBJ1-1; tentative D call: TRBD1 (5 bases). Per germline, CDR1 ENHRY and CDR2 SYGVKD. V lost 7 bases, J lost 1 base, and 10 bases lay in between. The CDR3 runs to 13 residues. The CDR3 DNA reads TGTGCCATCAAAGCGGGACCGAACACTGAAGCTTTCTTT. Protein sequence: CAIKAGPNTEAFF.

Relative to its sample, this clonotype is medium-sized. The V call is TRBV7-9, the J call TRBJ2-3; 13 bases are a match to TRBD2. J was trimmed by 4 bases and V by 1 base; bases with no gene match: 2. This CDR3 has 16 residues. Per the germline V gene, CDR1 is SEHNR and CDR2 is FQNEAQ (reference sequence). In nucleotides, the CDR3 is TGTGCCAGCAGCTTAGGGACTAGCGGGGGTGCAGATACGCAGTATTTT. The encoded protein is CASSLGTSGGADTQYF.